The present TCR beta chain was sequenced within a study of blood T cell repertoires in COVID-19. Overall study context: Some COVID-19 samples were acute and others convalescent; all came from the United States, Italy and Spain. T cells, B-cell-depleted T cells, or PBMCs supplied cDNA or gDNA.

This CDR3 region has 16 residues. Germline CDR1 is MNHEY and CDR2 is SMNVEV (reference sequence). V trimming: 3 bases; J trimming: 5 bases; junction bases outside the gene matches: 9. In the original analysis: Cell counts per sample came from amplifying reference gene primers. The table came from immunoSEQ multiplex PCR; TCRdb's copy has only in-frame clones and leaves some out. V and J calls and clone size follow that table, whereas D and trimming were derived from the DNA. The repertoire holds approximately 61,000 clones, with around 80% as singletons. J is TRBJ1-1 and V is TRBV27; 10 bases line up with TRBD1. The TCR was taken from a woman in her sixties or seventies with acute or convalescent COVID-19. Sequencing was performed on peripheral blood. The CDR3 spells CASSFRQGARYTEAFF. As DNA, the CDR3 is TGTGCCAGCAGTTTTCGACAGGGGGCGCGATATACTGAAGCTTTCTTT.